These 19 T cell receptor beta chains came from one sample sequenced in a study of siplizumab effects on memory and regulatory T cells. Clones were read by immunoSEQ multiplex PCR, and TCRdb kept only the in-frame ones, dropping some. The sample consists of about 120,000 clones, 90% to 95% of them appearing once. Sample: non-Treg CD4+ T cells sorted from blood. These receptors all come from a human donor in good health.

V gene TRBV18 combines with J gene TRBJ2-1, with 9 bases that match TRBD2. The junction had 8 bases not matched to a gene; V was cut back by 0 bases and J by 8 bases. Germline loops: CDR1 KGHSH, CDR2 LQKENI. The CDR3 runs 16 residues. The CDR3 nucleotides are TGTGCCAGCTCACCACCTAGCGGGAGTTACTGGGATGAGCAGTTCTTC. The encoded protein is CASSPPSGSYWDEQFF.

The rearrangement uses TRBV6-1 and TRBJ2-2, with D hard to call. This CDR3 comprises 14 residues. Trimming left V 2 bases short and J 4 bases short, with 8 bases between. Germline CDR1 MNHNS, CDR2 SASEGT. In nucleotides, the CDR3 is TGTGCCAGCAGTGAATCTGGCGGCACCGGGGAGCTGTTTTTT. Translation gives CASSESGGTGELFF.

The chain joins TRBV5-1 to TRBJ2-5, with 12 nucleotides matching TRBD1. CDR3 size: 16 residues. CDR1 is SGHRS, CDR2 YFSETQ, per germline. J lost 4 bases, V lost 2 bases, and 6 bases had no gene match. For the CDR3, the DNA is TGCGCCAGCAGCTTTGCCGGGACAGGGGGCGGAGAGACCCAGTACTTC. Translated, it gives CASSFAGTGGGETQYF.

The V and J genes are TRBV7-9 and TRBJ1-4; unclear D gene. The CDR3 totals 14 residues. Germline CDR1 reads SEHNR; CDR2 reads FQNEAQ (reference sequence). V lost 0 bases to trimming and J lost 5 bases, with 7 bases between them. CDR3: CASSLAGRNEKLFF. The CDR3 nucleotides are TGTGCCAGCAGCTTAGCGGGCCGGAATGAAAAACTGTTTTTT. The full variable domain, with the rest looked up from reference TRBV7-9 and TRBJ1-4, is DTGVSQNPRHKITKRGQNVTFRCDPISEHNRLYWYRQTLGQGPEFLTYFQNEAQLEKSRLLSDRFSAERPKGSFSTLEIQRTEQGDSAMYLCASSLAGRNEKLFFGSGTQLSVL.

In nucleotides, the CDR3 is TGTGCCAGCAGCCACCGACAGGGGGCCTACGAGCAGTACTTC. Residues: CASSHRQGAYEQYF. This chain joins TRBV7-2 and TRBJ2-7; TRBD1 matches at 9 bases. From germline, CDR1 is SGHTA and CDR2 FQGNSA. Germline trimming cut 5 bases from V and 2 bases from J; bases unmatched to any gene: 4. The CDR3 runs 14 residues. The whole variable domain, filled in from reference TRBV7-2 and TRBJ2-7, reads GAGVSQSPSNKVTEKGKDVELRCDPISGHTALYWYRQSLGQGLEFLIYFQGNSAPDKSGLPSDRFSAERTGGSVSTLTIQRTQQEDSAVYLCASSHRQGAYEQYFGPGTRLTVT.

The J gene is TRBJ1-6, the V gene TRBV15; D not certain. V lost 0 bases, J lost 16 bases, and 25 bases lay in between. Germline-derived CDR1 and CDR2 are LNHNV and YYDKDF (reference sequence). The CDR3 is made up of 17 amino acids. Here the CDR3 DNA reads TGTGCCACCAGCAGAGAGATACCCTCGACATTCGGCGTAAGTCTCCACTTT. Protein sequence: CATSREIPSTFGVSLHF.

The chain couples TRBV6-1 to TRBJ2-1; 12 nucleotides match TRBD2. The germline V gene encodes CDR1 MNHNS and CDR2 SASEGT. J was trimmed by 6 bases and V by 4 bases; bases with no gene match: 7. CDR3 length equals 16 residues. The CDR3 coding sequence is TGTGCCAGCAGTGTAGAGGGGACTAGCGGGTTCAATGAGCAGTTCTTC. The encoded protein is CASSVEGTSGFNEQFF.

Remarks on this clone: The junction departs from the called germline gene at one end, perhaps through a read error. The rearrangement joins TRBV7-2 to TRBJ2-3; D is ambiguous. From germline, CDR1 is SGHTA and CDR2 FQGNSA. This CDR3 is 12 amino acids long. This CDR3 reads CASSLFLDKQYF. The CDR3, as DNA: TGTGCCAGCAGCTTGTTCCTAGATAAGCAGTATTTT.

CDR3 region: CASSRGQDNQPQHF. The CDR3 region has the DNA TGTGCCAGCAGCCGCGGACAAGACAATCAGCCCCAGCATTTT. The chain links TRBV2 to TRBJ1-5, with D tentatively TRBD1 (5 bases). The CDR3 runs to 14 residues. V dropped 6 bases and J dropped 3 bases, with 12 bases sitting between them. CDR1 SNHLY and CDR2 FYNNEI come from the germline V gene.

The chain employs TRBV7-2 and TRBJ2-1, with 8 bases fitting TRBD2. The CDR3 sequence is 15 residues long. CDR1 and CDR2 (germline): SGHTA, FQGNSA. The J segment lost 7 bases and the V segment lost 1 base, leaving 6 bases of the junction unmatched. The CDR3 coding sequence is TGTGCCAGCAGCTTAGGAACTAGCGGACCGAATGAGCAGTTCTTC. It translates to CASSLGTSGPNEQFF.

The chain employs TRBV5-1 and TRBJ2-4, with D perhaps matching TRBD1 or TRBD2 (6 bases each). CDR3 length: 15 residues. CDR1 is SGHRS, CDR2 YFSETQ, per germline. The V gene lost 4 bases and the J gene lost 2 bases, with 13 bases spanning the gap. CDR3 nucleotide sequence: TGCGCCAGCAGCGTACAAGGGGGGTCCAAAAACATTCAGTACTTC. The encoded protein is CASSVQGGSKNIQYF.

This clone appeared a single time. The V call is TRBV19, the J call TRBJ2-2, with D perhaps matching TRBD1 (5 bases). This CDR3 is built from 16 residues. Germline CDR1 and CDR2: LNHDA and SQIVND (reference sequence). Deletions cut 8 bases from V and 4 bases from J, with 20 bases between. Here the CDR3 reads CASRLSPGRSTGELFF. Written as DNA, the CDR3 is TGTGCCAGTCGCTTAAGTCCAGGGCGGAGCACCGGGGAGCTGTTTTTT.

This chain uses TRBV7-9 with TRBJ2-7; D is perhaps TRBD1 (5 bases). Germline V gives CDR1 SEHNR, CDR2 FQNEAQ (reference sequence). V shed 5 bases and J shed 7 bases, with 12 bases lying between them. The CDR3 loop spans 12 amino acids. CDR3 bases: TGTGCCAGCAGCCGAGATTACAGGGAGCAGTACTTC. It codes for CASSRDYREQYF.

The CDR3 loop is CASSIGPTGRGYTF. In DNA, the CDR3 is TGTGCCAGTAGTATAGGCCCAACAGGGCGCGGCTACACCTTC. The chain employs TRBV19 and TRBJ1-2, with D possibly TRBD1 on 6 matching bases. CDR3 length: 14 residues. CDR1 LNHDA and CDR2 SQIVND come from the germline V gene (reference sequence). V was pared by 1 base and J by 8 bases, with 14 bases between.

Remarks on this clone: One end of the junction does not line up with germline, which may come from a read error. In DNA, the CDR3 is TGTGCCAGCAGTGGCGCGGGGGGGCAGGAGTTC. Its protein product is CASSGAGGQEF. The chain employs TRBV2 and TRBJ1-2, with a weak D call TRBD1 (6 bases). The CDR3 length is 11 residues. CDR1 is SNHLY and CDR2 is FYNNEI in the germline V gene.

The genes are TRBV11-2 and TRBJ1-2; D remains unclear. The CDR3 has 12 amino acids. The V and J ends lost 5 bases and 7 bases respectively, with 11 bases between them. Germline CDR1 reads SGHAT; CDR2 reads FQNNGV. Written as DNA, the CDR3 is TGTGCCAGCAGCCCCAGTTTAATTGGCTACACCTTC. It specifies CASSPSLIGYTF.

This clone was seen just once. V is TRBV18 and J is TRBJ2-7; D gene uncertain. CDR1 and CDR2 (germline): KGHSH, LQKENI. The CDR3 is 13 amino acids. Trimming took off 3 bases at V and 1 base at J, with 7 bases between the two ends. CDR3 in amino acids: CASSPQESYEQYF. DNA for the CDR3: TGTGCCAGCTCACCGCAGGAATCCTACGAGCAGTACTTC.

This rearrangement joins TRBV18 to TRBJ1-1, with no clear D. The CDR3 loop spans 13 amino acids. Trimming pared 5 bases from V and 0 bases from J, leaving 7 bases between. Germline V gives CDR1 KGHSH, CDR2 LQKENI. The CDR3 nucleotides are TGTGCCAGCTCAGAGGGCATGAACACTGAAGCTTTCTTT. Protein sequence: CASSEGMNTEAFF.

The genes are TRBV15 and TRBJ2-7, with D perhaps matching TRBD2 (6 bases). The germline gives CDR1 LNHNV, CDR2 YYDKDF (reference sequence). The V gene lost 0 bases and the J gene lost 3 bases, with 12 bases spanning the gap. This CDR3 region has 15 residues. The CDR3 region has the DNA TGTGCCACCAGCAGAGATCCGGGACTCATCTACGAGCAGTACTTC. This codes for CATSRDPGLIYEQYF.